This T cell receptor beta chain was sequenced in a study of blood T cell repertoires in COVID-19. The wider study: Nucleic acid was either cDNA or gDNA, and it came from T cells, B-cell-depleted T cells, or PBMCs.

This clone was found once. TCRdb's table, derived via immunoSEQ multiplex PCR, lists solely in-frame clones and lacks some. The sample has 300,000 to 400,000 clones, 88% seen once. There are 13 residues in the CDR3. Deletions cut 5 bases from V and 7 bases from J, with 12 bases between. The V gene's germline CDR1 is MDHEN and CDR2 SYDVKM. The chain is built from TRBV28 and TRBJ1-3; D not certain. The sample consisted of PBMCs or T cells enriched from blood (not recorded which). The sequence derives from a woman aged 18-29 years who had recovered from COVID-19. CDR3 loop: CASSPPRRNTIYF. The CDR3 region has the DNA TGTGCCAGCAGTCCGCCTCGCCGGAACACCATATATTTT. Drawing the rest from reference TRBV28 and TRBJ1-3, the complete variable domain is DVKVTQSSRYLVKRTGEKVFLECVQDMDHENMFWYRQDPGLGLRLIYFSYDVKMKEKGDIPEGYSVSREKKERFSLILESASTNQTSMYLCASSPPRRNTIYFGEGSWLTVV.